This T cell receptor (beta chain) was profiled in a study of blood T cell repertoires in COVID-19 (dated by TCRdb to 2018 to 2020). At the level of the whole study: Samples covering the acute and convalescent phases of COVID-19 were provided by collaborators in the United States, Italy and Spain. The prospective study material was composed of cDNA or gDNA derived from T cells, B-cell-depleted T cells, or PBMCs. Deeply sampled blood TCRbeta repertoires from subjects exposed to, actively infected with, or recovered from COVID-19 were included in the dataset. A freely available public database, intended as a resource for researchers studying the immune response to SARS-CoV-2, is where the repertoires were released. The samples were drawn from the first 160 participants of the ongoing ImmuneRACE study and from more than 1,000 subjects provided by 6 global collaborators. A de-identified subject ID, COVID-19 status, age in years and sex were almost always included in the sample metadata. HLA class I and class II types, where available, came from metadata supplied by the sample provider rather than from assay-based typing. General conclusions and limits of the study: How much clinical and demographic metadata was included differed by source and by participant, and the metadata was provided uncurated.

The CDR3 starts with the cysteine, ends with the phenylalanine, and has 14 residues. Only CDR3 DNA is held: 42 bases, read in frame from base 1. Here V drops 4 bases and J drops 5 bases, and the junction holds 3 bases not matched to any gene. CDR1 SGDLS and CDR2 YYNGEE were looked up in the germline V gene. In this sample, this clone turned up once. Its antigen is not yet known. Base qualities are not at hand, and no much larger clone is one base apart. One collaborating source in Seattle enrolled patients during active infection and followed them longitudinally through the course of disease. Whole blood was collected in K2EDTA tubes by collaborating institutions according to the institutions' own protocols. For TCRbeta analysis, collaborators shipped samples as frozen whole blood, isolated PBMCs, or DNA extracted from either of those sample types. The immunoSEQ Assay, a bias-controlled multiplex PCR, was used to amplify TCRbeta CDR3 regions from genomic DNA. The study's processing was this. The number of nucleated cells in each sample was estimated from the amplification of reference gene primers within the assay. To quantify the absolute abundance of each unique TCRbeta CDR3 rearrangement, sequence reads were collapsed and filtered. For each sample, productive Simpson clonality was calculated as the square root of Simpson's diversity index over productive rearrangements. TCRdb limited this immuneACCESS table to in-frame rearrangements with V and J called. A share of clones is missing; checked studies link under half to unresolved V genes, and the rest is unexplained. The V and J calls and clone size come from that table; D and trimming were worked out from the DNA. For this sample there are a few hundred thousand clones; nearly 85% appear just once. The leading ten clones occupy about 1.3% of the sample.

The V and J segments used are TRBV9 and TRBJ1-4; 9 junctional bases match TRBD1. The sample consisted of peripheral blood. The sequence came from a woman aged 30 to 39 with COVID-19, enrolled during active disease. The CDR3 in this case is CASSTQGANEKLFF. The DNA sequence reads TGTGCCAGCAGCACACAGGGGGCAAATGAAAAACTGTTTTTT.